The 5 T cell receptor beta chains below come from one sample, sequenced in a study of shared clonotypes between healthy human individuals. Using immunoSEQ multiplex PCR, the repertoire was profiled, and TCRdb retains in-frame clones only, with some absent. The sample shows some 2 million clones, approximately 94% of them seen only once. Terminally differentiated effector memory CD45RA+ cells were excluded from the naive CD8 cells, which were CD45RO-negative and positively selected for CCR7. The sequenced sample was naive CD8+ T cells sorted from blood. These receptors all stem from a man younger than 30 in good health.

The CDR3 bases are TGTGCCATCAGTGAGTCGATAGGGGTCTATGGCTACACCTTC. The encoded protein is CAISESIGVYGYTF. The V and J genes are TRBV10-3 and TRBJ1-2; tentative D call: TRBD1 (5 bases). Germline values: CDR1 ENHRY, CDR2 SYGVKD. V was cut by 0 bases and J by 4 bases, with 9 bases left in between. The length of the CDR3 is 14 residues.

The V call is TRBV5-4, the J call TRBJ2-5; 12 bases line up with TRBD2. Trimming cost V 0 bases and J 5 bases; bases outside gene matches: 2. Per germline, CDR1 SGHNT and CDR2 YYREEE (reference sequence). The CDR3 covers 15 residues. The CDR3 DNA follows: TGTGCCAGCAGCTTGGGGACTAGCGGGGCGGAGACCCAGTACTTC. Translated, it gives CASSLGTSGAETQYF.

The chain links TRBV12-5 to TRBJ1-1, with D unresolved. The CDR3 spans 15 residues. V was cut by 5 bases and J by 5 bases, with 18 bases left in between. Germline V CDR1 and CDR2: LGHNT, FRNRAP. In nucleotides, the CDR3 is TGTGCTAGTGGTACCGCGACACCGAAGTGGACTGAAGCTTTCTTT. This sequence encodes CASGTATPKWTEAFF. Based on the CDR3 plus reference TRBV12-5 and TRBJ1-1, the full variable domain is DARVTQTPRHKVTEMGQEVTMRCQPILGHNTVFWYRQTMMQGLELLAYFRNRAPLDDSGMPKDRFSAEMPDATLATLKIQPSEPRDSAVYFCASGTATPKWTEAFFGQGTRLTVV.

CDR3 bases: TGCGCCAGCAGCCAAGATAATGGGGAGGGGGCTTGGCACGAGCAGTACTTC. Protein: CASSQDNGEGAWHEQYF. The chain links TRBV4-3 to TRBJ2-7; D may correspond to TRBD1 or TRBD2 (7 bases each). Trimming removed 0 bases at V and 5 bases at J, with 20 bases between. Per germline, CDR1 LGHNA and CDR2 YSLEER. This CDR3 is built from 17 residues.

The rearrangement joins TRBV6-6 to TRBJ2-3, with 10 bases aligning to TRBD2. Unmatched junction bases numbered 5, after V lost 5 bases and J lost 0 bases. The CDR3 extends over 16 amino acids. The V gene's germline CDR1 is MNHNY and CDR2 SVGAGI (reference sequence). The CDR3 bases are TGTGCCAGCAGTCCCCTTAGCGGGGGGAGCACAGATACGCAGTATTTT. Translation: CASSPLSGGSTDTQYF.